This entry lists 16 T cell receptor beta chains sequenced from one sample in a study of blood T cell repertoires in COVID-19. Method: immunoSEQ multiplex PCR; TCRdb's copy keeps in-frame clones and lacks some. The data show 55,000 to 65,000 clones, about nine tenths seen once. Source material: peripheral blood. The receptors derive from a woman aged 55-69 years with active COVID-19.

A single count supports this clone. The V and J genes are TRBV13 and TRBJ2-1; D may be TRBD2 (6 bases). Germline V CDR1 and CDR2: PRHDT, FYEKMQ (reference sequence). V shed 2 bases and J shed 10 bases, with 18 bases lying between them. The CDR3 has 15 amino acids. Written as DNA, the CDR3 is TGTGCCAGCAGCTTAACCTCGACGGCGCGGGGAGAGCAGTTCTTC. Translating it yields CASSLTSTARGEQFF.

The J gene is TRBJ2-1, the V gene TRBV10-3, with a tentative D call TRBD1 (6 bases). CDR3 length: 13 amino acids. CDR1 is ENHRY, CDR2 SYGVKD, per germline. The V gene lost 10 bases and the J gene lost 2 bases, with 12 bases spanning the gap. CDR3: CATYGTPYNEQFF. The DNA of the CDR3 is TGTGCCACCTACGGGACACCCTACAATGAGCAGTTCTTC.

V usage is TRBV7-9 and J usage is TRBJ2-7, with 7 bases lining up with TRBD1. Germline trimming cut 1 base from V and 4 bases from J; bases unmatched to any gene: 4. This CDR3 region has 14 residues. Germline V lookup: CDR1 SEHNR, CDR2 FQNEAQ (reference sequence). The CDR3 protein is CASSLGRDRYEQYF. CDR3 nucleotide sequence: TGTGCCAGCAGCTTAGGTCGGGACAGATACGAGCAGTACTTC. The full variable domain, completed using reference TRBV7-9 and TRBJ2-7, is DTGVSQNPRHKITKRGQNVTFRCDPISEHNRLYWYRQTLGQGPEFLTYFQNEAQLEKSRLLSDRFSAERPKGSFSTLEIQRTEQGDSAMYLCASSLGRDRYEQYFGPGTRLTVT.

The chain's CDR3 is CASSAVTGKNTEAFF. The DNA for the CDR3 is TGTGCCAGCAGCGCCGTGACAGGGAAGAACACTGAAGCTTTCTTT. The chain links TRBV9 to TRBJ1-1; TRBD1 agrees at 7 bases. Germline V gives CDR1 SGDLS, CDR2 YYNGEE. This CDR3 comprises 15 residues. Germline trimming cut 3 bases from V and 1 base from J; bases unmatched to any gene: 6. The variable domain in full, completed from reference TRBV9 and TRBJ1-1, reads DSGVTQTPKHLITATGQRVTLRCSPRSGDLSVYWYQQSLDQGLQFLIQYYNGEERAKGNILERFSAQQFPDLHSELNLSSLELGDSALYFCASSAVTGKNTEAFFGQGTRLTVV.

The chain links TRBV3-1 (or the pseudogene TRBV3-2) to TRBJ2-7; 9 nucleotides line up with TRBD2. CDR3 size: 14 residues. CDR1 is LGHDT, CDR2 YNNKEL, per germline (reference sequence). J gave up 5 bases and V 8 bases, and 10 bases lay outside the gene matches. The CDR3 DNA sequence: TGTGCCAGCCACCAGGGCGGGGGGGCAAACGAGCAGTACTTC. Its translation is CASHQGGGANEQYF.

The chain uses TRBV6-1 and TRBJ1-6; 11 bases are a match to TRBD1. The CDR3 loop spans 18 amino acids. V was clipped by 1 base and J by 1 base; unmatched bases: 3. Germline V CDR1 and CDR2: MNHNS, SASEGT. The DNA for the CDR3 is TGTGCCAGCAGTGAAGGGACAGGGGGCGCGTCCTATAATTCACCCCTCCACTTT. Translation: CASSEGTGGASYNSPLHF.

The chain carries TRBV6-5 and TRBJ1-3; a possible D gene is TRBD1 (5 bases). Germline CDR1 MNHEY, CDR2 SVGAGI. The CDR3 runs 14 residues. Trimming cost V 6 bases and J 4 bases, with 13 bases left between them. CDR3 DNA: TGTGCCAGCAGATCGACAGCGACGGGAAACACCATATATTTT. Translating it yields CASRSTATGNTIYF.

This clone was counted between two and nine times. The rearrangement uses TRBV6-6 and TRBJ1-1, with D possibly matching TRBD1 (5 bases). Germline V gives CDR1 MNHNY, CDR2 SVGAGI (reference sequence). V lost 5 bases and J lost 11, with 9 bases in between. The length of the CDR3 is 10 residues. The CDR3 protein is CASSGHYAFF. The CDR3 nucleotides read TGTGCCAGCAGTGGACATTACGCTTTCTTT.

This sequence joins TRBV19 and TRBJ2-7, with 9 positions matching TRBD1. CDR3 length: 15 amino acids. Germline CDR1 is LNHDA and CDR2 is SQIVND (reference sequence). V shed 1 base, J shed 4 bases, and the junction held 5 bases outside the gene matches. CDR3 coding DNA: TGTGCCAGTAGTATAGGACAGGGGGACCATTACGAGCAGTACTTC. Translating gives CASSIGQGDHYEQYF.

This clone was seen once. Relative to the germline gene, one junction end is altered; a read error may explain this. The rearrangement uses TRBV7-7 and TRBJ1-3, with 8 bases matching TRBD1. Germline CDR1 reads SSHAT; CDR2 reads FNYEAQ (reference sequence). This CDR3 is built from 15 residues. The CDR3 protein is CASSPRGRIRNTIYF. The CDR3 DNA is TGTGCTAGCAGCCCCAGGGGGCGAATAAGAAACACCATATATTTT.

The V and J genes are TRBV18 and TRBJ1-1, with a tentative D call TRBD1 (5 bases). This CDR3 spans 14 amino acids. CDR1 KGHSH and CDR2 LQKENI come from the germline V gene. The V end was cut by 3 bases, the J end by 0 bases, with 8 bases between. The CDR3 region has the DNA TGTGCCAGCTCACCGGACAAGATGAACACTGAAGCTTTCTTT. This sequence encodes CASSPDKMNTEAFF.

The chain is built from TRBV2 and TRBJ2-1; D possibly corresponds to TRBD1 (5 bases). Looked up from germline, CDR1 is SNHLY and CDR2 is FYNNEI. Trimming pared 3 bases from V and 1 base from J, leaving 13 bases between. The CDR3 has 16 residues. The CDR3 spells CASSEIRVLSYNEQFF. CDR3 bases: TGTGCCAGCAGTGAGATCAGGGTCTTATCCTACAATGAGCAGTTCTTC.

The chain joins TRBV9 to TRBJ1-1; D unclear. Trimming took off 3 bases at V and 0 bases at J, with 9 bases between the two ends. The CDR3 sequence is 14 residues long. Germline V CDR1 and CDR2: SGDLS, YYNGEE. The CDR3 is CASSGHGMNTEAFF. CDR3 in DNA: TGTGCCAGCAGCGGCCACGGGATGAACACTGAAGCTTTCTTT.

This sequence joins TRBV27 and TRBJ1-5; 7 bases fit TRBD1. The CDR3 has 16 residues. The germline gives CDR1 MNHEY, CDR2 SMNVEV (reference sequence). J gave up 2 bases and V 5 bases, and 9 bases lay outside the gene matches. This CDR3 is CASSPYTGAGNQPQHF. As DNA, the CDR3 is TGTGCCAGCAGTCCCTACACAGGGGCCGGCAATCAGCCCCAGCATTTT.

V is TRBV7-3 and J is TRBJ2-4, with 12 bases aligning to TRBD2. CDR3 length equals 14 residues. The germline gives CDR1 SGHTA, CDR2 FQGTGA. The junction had 3 bases not matched to a gene; V was cut back by 5 bases and J by 7 bases. The CDR3 DNA sequence: TGTGCCAGCAGCCCTAGCGGGGGGGCGAACATTCAGTACTTC. Translation gives CASSPSGGANIQYF.

The V call is TRBV10-3, the J call TRBJ1-2; the D gene is possibly TRBD1 (5 bases). The CDR3 contains 13 residues. The germline CDR1 and CDR2 sequences are ENHRY and SYGVKD. Trimming took off 5 bases at V and 7 bases at J, with 14 bases between the two ends. The CDR3 protein is CAISPSGGGGYTF. The CDR3 region has the DNA TGTGCCATCAGTCCATCGGGGGGAGGTGGCTACACCTTC.